This T cell receptor (beta chain) was obtained from a study of blood T cell repertoires in COVID-19. J gave up 0 bases and V 5 bases, and 9 bases lay outside the gene matches. CDR1 is SGHTA, CDR2 FQGNSA, per germline. The CDR3 spans 17 residues. This clone appeared a single time. Generated by immunoSEQ multiplex PCR, the TCRdb table keeps only in-frame clones and is missing some. The profile shows under 300,000 clones, 65% to 85% of them singletons. The specimen sequenced was peripheral blood. This clonotype was obtained from a human donor in a cohort sampled during active COVID-19. J is TRBJ1-3 and V is TRBV7-2; 8 bases match TRBD1. In DNA, the CDR3 is TGTGCCAGCAGCGCGCGGAACAGGGGGATCTCTGGAAACACCATATATTTT. This codes for CASSARNRGISGNTIYF.